This is a list of T cell receptor beta chains from one sample in a study of T cells in Graves' hyperthyroidism and ophthalmopathy. TCRdb itself ran the multiplex PCR reads through MiXCR, one entry per CDR3 protein. The sample lists about 500,000 distinct CDR3 sequences, approximately 15% seen once, with 15% to 20% in the top ten. Sequenced sample: blood. Every receptor here comes from a woman under 30 with Graves' hyperthyroidism. Each CDR3 is given with its conserved first and last residue. A D gene is named only where the DNA matches it firmly. Size is stated for part of the rows, as once, few or many counts, or as a class when the clone is expanded.

clone size	J gene	D gene	V gene	CDR3 protein	CDR3 DNA
.	TRBJ2-2	.	TRBV3-1	CASSPPRGTFTGELFF	TGTGCCAGCAGCCCCCCACGGGGGACTTTCACCGGGGAGCTGTTTTTT
many	TRBJ2-3	TRBD2	TRBV7-8	CASSRLATIDTDTQYF	TGTGCCAGCAGTCGACTAGCGACGATTGACACAGATACGCAGTATTTT
few	TRBJ2-7	.	TRBV9	CASSVEAGNIYEQYF	TGTGCCAGCAGCGTAGAGGCAGGGAATATCTACGAGCAGTACTTC
many	TRBJ2-3	TRBD2	TRBV20-1	CSARLTSGSGNTQYF	TGCAGTGCTAGGTTGACTAGCGGGAGCGGTAATACGCAGTATTTT
.	TRBJ1-1	TRBD1	TRBV28	CASTPGWKGAGEAFF	TGTGCCAGCACCCCGGGGTGGAAGGGGGCGGGTGAAGCTTTCTTT
few	TRBJ1-1	TRBD1	TRBV30	CACLDRDTTEAFF	TGTGCCTGTTTGGACAGGGATACCACTGAAGCTTTCTTT
.	TRBJ2-5	TRBD1	TRBV6-6	CASSYGTAKETQYF	TGTGCCAGCAGTTACGGGACAGCGAAAGAGACCCAGTACTTC
.	TRBJ2-1	TRBD2	TRBV6-9	CASSYGTSGGQSVEQFF	TGTGCCAGCAGTTACGGTACTAGCGGGGGCCAATCGGTTGAGCAGTTCTTC
.	TRBJ1-2	.	TRBV20-1	CSAIARIYGYTF	TGCAGTGCTATCGCCAGAATTTATGGCTACACCTTC
many	TRBJ2-3	TRBD2	TRBV7-9	CASSTKRERTDTQYF	TGTGCCAGCAGCACTAAGCGGGAGCGCACAGATACGCAGTATTTT
.	TRBJ2-2	.	TRBV20-1	CSAPLVGELFF	TGCAGTGCTCCCTTGGTCGGGGAGCTGTTTTTT
.	TRBJ2-5	TRBD1	TRBV12-3/TRBV12-4	CASSFSLGQANQETQYF	TGTGCCAGCAGTTTCTCCCTGGGACAGGCCAACCAAGAGACCCAGTACTTC
many	TRBJ2-1	TRBD1	TRBV2	CASSEETGVEQFF	TGTGCCAGCAGTGAGGAGACAGGGGTTGAGCAGTTCTTC
many	TRBJ1-1	TRBD1	TRBV4-3	CASSRTGFEAFF	TGCGCCAGCAGCCGGACAGGGTTTGAAGCTTTCTTT
few	TRBJ2-1	TRBD2	TRBV27	CASSLFGTSSDEQFF	TGTGCCAGCAGTTTATTTGGGACTAGTAGCGATGAGCAGTTCTTC